This T cell receptor beta chain was identified in a study of CD4+ T cells in melanoma. Overall study findings and caveats: Reportedly, melanoma neoantigen-specific CD4+ T cells showed varied differentiation states. A reported correlation linked neoantigen-specific CD4+ T cells to CD8+, macrophage and B cell function.

After removal of 1 base from V and 9 bases from J, the junction contained 7 bases not matched to a gene. This CDR3 is 15 amino acids long. The germline V gene has CDR1 SGDLS and CDR2 YYNGEE. In regard to this clone: Antigen unknown.

The method was immunoSEQ multiplex PCR; TCRdb's version includes in-frame clones alone and lacks a portion of them. The data show some 110,000 clones, with 92% seen just once and less than 4% held by the top ten. The source material was peripheral blood. The sequence was collected from a human donor with melanoma. The V call is TRBV9, the J call TRBJ2-1; TRBD2 matches 10 bases. The CDR3 loop reads CASSVTSGGAAEQFF. Written as DNA, the CDR3 is TGTGCCAGCAGCGTAACAAGCGGGGGGGCCGCTGAGCAGTTCTTC.